The sequence of this T cell receptor beta chain was determined in a study of CD8 T cell repertoires and HIV-1 epitope variants. Study-wide background: Equal numbers of autologous T cell-negative cells presented antigen to enriched T cells. T cells were cultured for nine to eleven days with cytokines added on days 3 and 7. The baseline condition was 1M T cells left uncultured.

In the case of this clone: Its antigen is unknown.

Assay used: immunoSEQ multiplex PCR; TCRdb lists only in-frame clones, some missing. Of some 4,500 clones in the sample, 68% were seen once. Regarding the study as a whole: This assay reports beta chains of antigen-expanded cells, not T cell function.

Germline-derived CDR1 and CDR2 are MDHEN and SYDVKM. The CDR3 spans 14 residues. The V and J ends lost 5 bases and 3 bases, in that order; junction bases with no gene match: 3. This TCR was recovered from a male donor with HIV. The specimen sequenced was cultured CD8+ T cells derived from PBMCs. This chain joins TRBV28 and TRBJ2-3; the match to TRBD1 covers 9 bases. The CDR3 here is CASSPTGGTDTQYF. The CDR3 nucleotides are TGTGCCAGCAGTCCGACAGGGGGTACAGATACGCAGTATTTT.